One sample yielded the 29 T cell receptor beta chains listed below, sequenced in a study of blood T cell repertoires in COVID-19. The assay was immunoSEQ multiplex PCR, and TCRdb's table has in-frame clones only and misses some. In the table there are approximately 490,000 clones, about 85% of which are singletons. Sequences were obtained from PBMCs or T cells enriched from blood (not recorded which). The receptors come from a woman aged 60-75 years who had recovered from COVID-19.

The chain has TRBV15 and TRBJ1-4; D uncertain. The CDR3 has 15 amino acids. V was pared by 0 bases and J by 5 bases, with 10 bases between. Germline lookup yields CDR1 LNHNV and CDR2 YYDKDF (reference sequence). The CDR3 region has the DNA TGTGCCACCAGCAGAGATACGGGGTGGAATGAAAAACTGTTTTTT. Translation gives CATSRDTGWNEKLFF.

This clone has a single count. CDR3 residues: CASSLDTGGEQFF. The CDR3 DNA follows: TGTGCCAGCAGCTTAGATACAGGTGGTGAGCAGTTCTTC. The V gene is TRBV7-9, the J gene TRBJ2-1; possibly TRBD1 for D (5 bases). The length of the CDR3 is 13 residues. CDR1 is SEHNR, CDR2 FQNEAQ, per germline (reference sequence). The V and J ends lost 1 base and 9 bases respectively, with 10 bases between them.

The chain recombines TRBV2 with TRBJ2-6; 8 bases are shared with TRBD1. The V gene's germline CDR1 is SNHLY and CDR2 FYNNEI. The CDR3 length is 15 residues. Unmatched junction bases numbered 8, after V lost 11 bases and J lost 2 bases. The CDR3 is CAGTGQGTGANVLTF. CDR3 sequence (DNA): TGTGCCGGGACTGGACAGGGAACTGGGGCCAACGTCCTGACTTTC.

V and J are TRBV11-2 and TRBJ1-2; D is possibly TRBD1 (5 bases). The CDR3 extends over 15 amino acids. The germline CDR1 and CDR2 sequences are SGHAT and FQNNGV. Deletions cut 6 bases from V and 3 bases from J, with 17 bases between. CDR3 in DNA: TGTGCCAGCAGACAACCAGGGAAAAGGGACTATGGCTACACCTTC. This codes for CASRQPGKRDYGYTF.

The chain links TRBV5-1 to TRBJ2-3; 8 bases match TRBD2. Germline CDR1 SGHRS, CDR2 YFSETQ. V shed 3 bases, J shed 2 bases, and the junction held 5 bases outside the gene matches. CDR3 length: 15 amino acids. The CDR3 loop reads CASSYLAGNTDTQYF. CDR3 sequence (DNA): TGCGCCAGCAGCTACTTAGCGGGGAACACAGATACGCAGTATTTT.

The chain recombines TRBV2 with TRBJ2-5, with D maybe TRBD2 (5 bases). CDR1 and CDR2 from the germline V gene are SNHLY and FYNNEI. The CDR3 is 11 residues long. Deletions cut 4 bases from V and 5 bases from J, with 5 bases between. The CDR3 nucleotides are TGTGCCAGCAGTGGGAGGGAGACCCAGTACTTC. It yields the protein CASSGRETQYF.

This clone was observed a handful of times. V usage is TRBV4-1 and J usage is TRBJ2-6; 9 positions agree with TRBD1. CDR1 MGHRA and CDR2 YSYEKL come from the germline V gene. The trim removed 3 bases at V and 0 bases at J, leaving 9 bases unmatched. CDR3 length: 19 amino acids. CDR3: CASSHPRDREFSGANVLTF. CDR3 nucleotide sequence: TGCGCCAGCAGCCACCCCCGGGACAGGGAATTCTCTGGGGCCAACGTCCTGACTTTC.

V is TRBV2 and J is TRBJ2-7; the D gene is possibly TRBD2 (5 bases). V lost 5 bases, J lost 3 bases, and 5 bases lay in between. The CDR3 consists of 11 residues. The germline gives CDR1 SNHLY, CDR2 FYNNEI. CDR3: CASSRGYEQYF. CDR3 coding DNA: TGTGCCAGCAGTCGGGGCTACGAGCAGTACTTC.

The genes are TRBV5-4 and TRBJ2-7, with 10 bases identical to TRBD1. Germline CDR1 SGHNT, CDR2 YYREEE (reference sequence). CDR3 size: 14 residues. J lost 5 bases, V lost 5 bases, and 7 bases had no gene match. The CDR3 nucleotides read TGTGCCAGCAGGATCCGGGACAGGGGTAACGAGCAGTACTTC. As protein: CASRIRDRGNEQYF. Combining the CDR3 with reference TRBV5-4 and TRBJ2-7 gives the whole variable domain ETGVTQSPTHLIKTRGQQVTLRCSSQSGHNTVSWYQQALGQGPQFIFQYYREEENGRGNFPPRFSGLQFPNYSSELNVNALELDDSALYLCASRIRDRGNEQYFGPGTRLTVT.

The sample holds many counts of this clone. The rearrangement uses TRBV19 and TRBJ1-6; the match to TRBD1 covers 8 bases. V trimming: 4 bases; J trimming: 6 bases; junction bases outside the gene matches: 14. CDR1 LNHDA and CDR2 SQIVND come from the germline V gene (reference sequence). The CDR3 extends over 18 amino acids. Here the CDR3 reads CASSTPNRGGRGNSPLHF. As DNA, the CDR3 is TGTGCCAGTAGTACCCCTAACAGGGGGGGACGAGGTAATTCACCCCTCCACTTT.

There are a few counts of this clone. The chain uses TRBV27 and TRBJ2-7; D perhaps matches TRBD1 (5 bases). The germline V gene has CDR1 MNHEY and CDR2 SMNVEV (reference sequence). This CDR3 contains 13 residues. Trimming took off 7 bases at V and 0 bases at J, with 10 bases between the two ends. CDR3 in DNA: TGTGCCAGCAAGCAGGGAAGCTCCTACGAGCAGTACTTC. The encoded protein is CASKQGSSYEQYF.

The gene calls are TRBV9 and TRBJ1-2; D unresolved. V gave up 0 bases and J gave up 0 bases, with 3 bases separating them. In germline, CDR1 is SGDLS, CDR2 YYNGEE. This CDR3 spans 13 amino acids. CDR3 bases: TGTGCCAGCAGCGTAGAGCCTAACTATGGCTACACCTTC. As protein: CASSVEPNYGYTF.

The chain has TRBV5-1 and TRBJ1-5; TRBD1 matches 8 bases. This CDR3 has 16 amino acids. J was trimmed by 5 bases and V by 0 bases; bases with no gene match: 7. Germline V gives CDR1 SGHRS, CDR2 YFSETQ. CDR3 nucleotides: TGCGCCAGCAGCTTGGCTCCAGGGACAGGCGATCAGCCCCAGCATTTT. This codes for CASSLAPGTGDQPQHF.

CDR3 sequence (DNA): TGCAGCGTTGAATCTCAAAGCAGGGGCCGCACAGATACGCAGTATTTT. It codes for CSVESQSRGRTDTQYF. The chain links TRBV29-1 to TRBJ2-3, with D maybe TRBD1 (6 bases). This CDR3 has 16 amino acids. V was shortened by 2 bases and J by 1 base, with 16 bases between the two germline ends. Germline CDR1 is SQVTM and CDR2 is ANQGSEA.

V is TRBV27 and J is TRBJ1-2, with D tentatively TRBD1 (6 bases). Trimming took off 8 bases at V and 8 bases at J, with 18 bases between the two ends. CDR1 is MNHEY and CDR2 is SMNVEV in the germline V gene (reference sequence). The CDR3 sequence is 13 residues long. The CDR3 loop reads CASRGGAPEGYTF. DNA for the CDR3: TGTGCCAGCCGAGGGGGGGCACCGGAAGGCTACACCTTC.

The chain has TRBV24-1 and TRBJ2-5; possible D gene TRBD2, 5 bases. The germline V and J ends were trimmed by 4 bases and 2 bases, with 13 bases remaining between them. The CDR3 is 15 residues long. Germline lookup yields CDR1 KGHDR and CDR2 SFDVKD. This CDR3 reads CATSDQRTAQETQYF. Here the CDR3 DNA reads TGTGCCACCAGTGACCAACGGACTGCACAAGAGACCCAGTACTTC.

This clone has just one count. The chain combines TRBV18 with TRBJ2-3; maybe TRBD1 (6 bases). The CDR3 length is 15 residues. CDR1 and CDR2 (germline): KGHSH, LQKENI. Trimming removed 6 bases from V and 1 base from J, with 14 bases in between. CDR3 in DNA: TGTGCCAGCTCGCCGTACAGGGACCGCACAGATACGCAGTATTTT. Translated: CASSPYRDRTDTQYF.

This CDR3 reads CASSSGSKKGYTF. The CDR3 coding sequence is TGTGCCAGCAGCTCCGGGTCCAAAAAAGGCTACACCTTC. The chain recombines TRBV6-5 with TRBJ1-2; D gene unclear. Germline V gene lookup returns CDR1 MNHEY and CDR2 SVGAGI. The CDR3 extends over 13 amino acids. Between the trimmed V and J ends, which lost 6 bases and 8 bases, there was a span of 16 bases.

This chain connects TRBV7-2 to TRBJ2-4, with D perhaps TRBD1 (6 bases). There are 16 residues in the CDR3. V was trimmed by 4 bases and J by 3 bases, leaving 16 bases between them. Germline lookup yields CDR1 SGHTA and CDR2 FQGNSA. CDR3 amino acids: CASSSAEGDRKNIQYF. The DNA of the CDR3 is TGTGCCAGCAGCTCCGCCGAGGGGGATCGCAAAAACATTCAGTACTTC.

CDR3 sequence (DNA): TGTGCCAGCAGTTCGCAGGGGGCCTTAAATTCACCCCTCCACTTT. Amino acids: CASSSQGALNSPLHF. This chain connects TRBV3-1 (or the pseudogene TRBV3-2) to TRBJ1-6; TRBD1 matches 8 bases. The V gene end was trimmed by 6 bases and the J gene end by 7 bases; junction bases not matched to a gene: 8. This CDR3 is built from 15 residues. Germline lookup yields CDR1 LGHDT and CDR2 YNNKEL (reference sequence).

This clone was counted a few times. The chain employs TRBV24-1 and TRBJ2-3, with 12 positions matching TRBD2. Germline CDR1 is KGHDR and CDR2 is SFDVKD. This CDR3 comprises 15 residues. V lost 12 bases, J lost 2 bases, and 8 bases stayed unmatched. CDR3 region: CAPVTSGGPTDTQYF. DNA of the CDR3: TGTGCCCCAGTGACTAGCGGGGGACCCACAGATACGCAGTATTTT.

The chain recombines TRBV5-1 with TRBJ1-5, with TRBD1 matching over 8 bases. V was pared by 3 bases and J by 3 bases, with 8 bases of the junction left unmatched. This CDR3 contains 16 residues. Germline V gives CDR1 SGHRS, CDR2 YFSETQ. The CDR3 reads CASSSGTGGFNQPQHF. Written as DNA, the CDR3 is TGCGCCAGCAGCTCCGGTACAGGGGGATTCAATCAGCCCCAGCATTTT.

The chain is built from TRBV6-5 and TRBJ2-3; 7 positions match TRBD1. Germline V gene lookup returns CDR1 MNHEY and CDR2 SVGAGI. After removal of 7 bases from V and 2 bases from J, the junction contained 6 bases not matched to a gene. The CDR3 totals 14 residues. The CDR3 protein is CASTGQLPTDTQYF. The CDR3 nucleotides are TGTGCCAGCACGGGACAGCTCCCCACAGATACGCAGTATTTT.

J is TRBJ2-1 and V is TRBV6-4; tentatively, D is TRBD2 (5 bases). Deletions cut 3 bases from V and 8 bases from J, with 8 bases between. The CDR3 length is 12 residues. Looked up from germline, CDR1 is MRHNA and CDR2 is SNTAGT. The CDR3 reads CASSEWGDEQFF. The CDR3 region has the DNA TGTGCCAGCAGTGAATGGGGAGATGAGCAGTTCTTC.

The chain carries TRBV6-5 and TRBJ1-1, with TRBD1 matching over 10 bases. Trimming removed 6 bases from V and 2 bases from J; junction bases left unmatched: 3. The length of the CDR3 is 14 residues. Germline-derived CDR1 and CDR2 are MNHEY and SVGAGI. The CDR3 spells CASRDRGINTEAFF. The CDR3 coding sequence is TGTGCCAGCAGGGACAGGGGGATAAACACTGAAGCTTTCTTT.

The chain has TRBV12-3 or TRBV12-4 and TRBJ2-7, with 11 bases identical to TRBD1. This CDR3 is built from 13 residues. The CDR3 bases are TGTGCCAGCAGCCGAAGGTCGGGGGGACAGGGGGACGTC. Its translation is CASSRRSGGQGDV.

The rearrangement links TRBV3-1 (or the pseudogene TRBV3-2) to TRBJ2-6; D is unresolved. The V and J ends lost 0 bases and 0 bases respectively, with 12 bases between them. The germline gives CDR1 LGHDT, CDR2 YNNKEL (reference sequence). The CDR3 totals 18 residues. The CDR3 is CASSQDRQARSGANVLTF. The CDR3 DNA sequence: TGTGCCAGCAGCCAAGATCGGCAGGCCCGCTCTGGGGCCAACGTCCTGACTTTC.

The chain carries TRBV13 and TRBJ2-2; 8 bases are a match to TRBD1. With 5 bases clipped from V and 4 bases from J, the junction kept 9 bases outside the gene matches. Germline CDR1 PRHDT, CDR2 FYEKMQ (reference sequence). The CDR3 covers 16 residues. The chain's CDR3 is CASSNSRTGSTGELFF. CDR3 in DNA: TGTGCCAGCAGCAACTCCAGGACAGGGAGCACCGGGGAGCTGTTTTTT.

Comments on this clone: The sample contains more than one DNA sequence encoding this CDR3. The chain combines TRBV12-3 or TRBV12-4 with TRBJ1-1; no definite D call. This CDR3 region has 13 residues. V gave up 2 bases and J gave up 1 base, with 5 bases separating them. The CDR3 sequence is CASSLRQNTEAFF. In DNA, the CDR3 is TGTGCCAGCAGTTTAAGACAGAACACTGAAGCTTTCTTT.